This TCR beta chain was captured in a study of spatial heterogeneity in lung cancer. The CDR3 sequence is 17 residues long. The germline gives CDR1 MDHEN, CDR2 SYDVKM. Deletions cut 3 bases from V and 3 bases from J, with 20 bases between. Every cDNA TCR molecule received its own unique molecular identifier. In TCRdb, the 5' RACE reads were re-called with MiXCR into one record per CDR3 protein. In the table there are roughly 38,000 distinct CDR3 sequences, roughly a tenth of which are singletons. Time point meaning: blood at routine non-recurrence follow-up after resection. Unsorted tumor, nontumor lung tissue or cryopreserved PBMC supplied the whole RNA.

This chain uses TRBV28 with TRBJ1-1; tentatively, D is TRBD1 (6 bases). The TCR was taken from a female donor with early-stage non-small cell lung cancer. The sample was PBMCs, taken at follow-up. CDR3 sequence: CASSFWGSPKGDTEAFF. The CDR3 DNA reads TGTGCCAGCAGTTTTTGGGGAAGCCCCAAGGGGGACACTGAAGCTTTCTTT.